This TCR beta chain originates from a study of identical twins (dated by TCRdb to between 2015 and 2016). For the study in its entirety: To test whether fetal clonotypes persist, this study deep-sequenced TCR alpha and beta repertoires from monozygotic twins, from unrelated adults of various ages, and from cord blood. To rule out contamination, the twin experiments were replicated at different times with different library preparation protocols.

Results and caveats for the whole study, not just this receptor: Abundant cord blood beta clonotypes had fewer insertions, young adult naive repertoires showed a similar but weaker trend, and memory repertoires showed no such trend. Out-of-frame TCR alpha sequences shared between twins showed an excess of low generation-probability sequences compared with coincidental sharing between unrelated individuals. In monozygotic twins, out-of-frame TCR alpha sharing was systematically underestimated by recombination models, although the models agreed with sharing between unrelated individuals. In beta out-of-frame sequences, excess twin sharing was weaker, because having fewer shared sequences lowered the signal-to-noise ratio. Because the same donors could not be followed over many years, conclusions were based on cross-sectional statistical analysis. Invariant T cells such as MAIT and iNKT could partly confound zero-insertion analyses, although diverse VJ usage argued against such confounding for most clonotypes.

The library was prepared using 5' RACE. Sequenced on an Illumina HiSeq 2000. Template switching added a universal primer binding site, and the final cDNA carried a unique molecular identifier that allowed TCR cDNA molecules to be counted accurately. Specific primers in the conserved constant-segment region were used to synthesize first-strand cDNA for the TCR alpha and beta chains. Each cDNA library was double barcoded, with a SMART-Mk sample barcode plus Illumina barcodes, to control for contamination. Two successive PCR steps introduced TruSeq adapter sequences along with Illumina sample barcodes. TCR alpha and beta cDNA libraries were sequenced on the Illumina HiSeq platform with custom primers. The original pipeline was this. Raw reads were processed with MiGEC to extract unique molecular identifiers, and MiXCR was used to determine CDR3 positions. For each individual, recombination models were inferred using an EM algorithm with the repgenHMM and IGoR tools. Shared clonotype analysis was performed with the tcR package in R, normalizing sharing by the product of cloneset sizes. Out-of-frame nonproductive sequences were analyzed to study raw recombination free of thymic and clonal selection effects. The public reads were quality trimmed at Q25 with fastp and then assembled into clones with MiXCR by TCRdb, keeping productive beta chains. Every CDR3 protein is listed once, alongside the most common genes and DNA of its rows. The V and J calls and clone size come from TCRdb's table, not from the authors' own analysis. The sample yields 1.5 million to 2 million distinct CDR3 sequences; roughly 35% were counted once. Around 0.25% of the sample is held by the ten biggest clonotypes.

With respect to this clonotype: Its cognate antigen has yet to be identified. No base qualities exist here, and no much larger clone lies one base off it.

From the cysteine through the phenylalanine, the CDR3 covers 12 amino acids. The kept DNA is CDR3 alone, 36 bases in frame from the first base. CDR1 and CDR2 are drawn from the germline V gene: MNHNS, SASEGT. The V end loses 2 bases and the J end loses 6 bases, and a stretch of 5 bases separates them. Only healthy Caucasian donors were included. The source material was cord blood. The chain uses TRBV6-1 and TRBJ1-5; the D gene is possibly TRBD1, with 5 bases matching. This receptor was obtained from a newborn girl in good health. The CDR3 corresponds to CASSERGQPQHF. The nucleotides are TGTGCCAGCAGTGAAAGGGGTCAGCCCCAGCATTTT.